A selection of T cell receptor beta chains follows, all from one sample in a study of blood T cell repertoires in COVID-19. Clones were read by immunoSEQ multiplex PCR, and TCRdb kept only the in-frame ones, dropping some. The profile shows just under 150,000 clones, roughly 86% of them singletons. Sample: peripheral blood. The source is a woman in her forties or fifties with acute or convalescent COVID-19. Both conserved end residues are part of each CDR3. Each record gives: J gene, clone size, V gene, D gene, CDR3 DNA, CDR3 protein. D genes are given only for firm matches. Only some rows state a clone size, as once, few, many or a class for expanded clones.

TRBJ2-7	NA	TRBV27	TRBD2	TGTGCCAGCAGTTTAAGGGCGGGAGGGCCTTCCGAGCAGTACTTC	CASSLRAGGPSEQYF
TRBJ1-3	NA	TRBV19	NA	TGTGCCAGTAGTATCCTCCGCGACACCATATATTTT	CASSILRDTIYF
TRBJ1-3	few	TRBV18	NA	TGTGCCAGCTCACCTTCAGTTGTCTCTGGAAACACCATATATTTT	CASSPSVVSGNTIYF
TRBJ2-6	NA	TRBV11-3	NA	TGTGCCAGCGAGGACTCTGGGGCCAACGTCCTGACTTTC	CASEDSGANVLTF
TRBJ2-1	once	TRBV7-8	NA	TGTGCCAGCAGCTTAGGCATCAGGGTGAGGTCCTACAATGAGCAGTTCTTC	CASSLGIRVRSYNEQFF
TRBJ2-1	NA	TRBV28	NA	TGTGCCAGCAGTACACAGGGAGTAGAGTTCTTC	CASSTQGVEFF
TRBJ1-3	NA	TRBV5-4	NA	TGTGCCAGCAGCTGGGCGACAGCGCAGAGCTCTGGAAACACCATATATTTT	CASSWATAQSSGNTIYF
TRBJ2-7	NA	TRBV4-1	TRBD2	TGCGCCAGCAGCCAAGGTTCTAGCGGATCCTACGAGCAGTACTTC	CASSQGSSGSYEQYF
TRBJ1-2	NA	TRBV28	TRBD1	TGTGCCAGCAGTTTAGGGACAGGGGGGTTTGGCTACACCTTC	CASSLGTGGFGYTF
TRBJ2-7	NA	TRBV2	NA	TGTGCCAGCAGTGGGACTGACGGGGGTTCCTACGAGCAGTACTTC	CASSGTDGGSYEQYF
TRBJ1-1	once	TRBV7-3	NA	TGTGCCAGCAGCTTAACCGGACAGTCGAACACTGAAGCTTTCTTT	CASSLTGQSNTEAFF
TRBJ1-6	NA	TRBV9	NA	TGTGCCAGCAGCGTAGACCACAGCCTCAATTCACCCCTCCACTTT	CASSVDHSLNSPLHF
TRBJ1-1	NA	TRBV9	TRBD1	TGTGCCAGCAGCCCGTGGGACAGGGGAGTCCCTGAAGCTTTCTTT	CASSPWDRGVPEAFF
TRBJ1-5	NA	TRBV24-1	NA	TGTGCCACCAGTGAAGGGGGGGAGAATCAGCCCCAGCATTTT	CATSEGGENQPQHF
TRBJ2-2	NA	TRBV28	NA	TGTGCCAGCAGTGCCCTAGTCCCCGGGGAGCTGTTTTTT	CASSALVPGELFF
TRBJ2-3	NA	TRBV7-8	TRBD1	TGTGCCAGCAGCCCAACAGGGGGCGCAGATACGCAGTATTTT	CASSPTGGADTQYF
TRBJ2-5	NA	TRBV3-1/TRBV3-2	TRBD1	TGTGCCAGCAGCAGGGACAGCGAGACCCAGTACTTC	CASSRDSETQYF
TRBJ1-2	NA	TRBV6-5	NA	TGTGCCAGCAGTTACCAGGCAGGGAACTATGGCTACACCTTC	CASSYQAGNYGYTF
TRBJ2-1	NA	TRBV3-1/TRBV3-2	NA	TGTGCCAGCAGCCGACACACAGGGAGCTCCTACAATGAGCAGTTCTTC	CASSRHTGSSYNEQFF
TRBJ1-2	NA	TRBV18	NA	TGTGCCAGCTCACCCCTGGGGGGGGCTAATAACTATGGCTACACCTTC	CASSPLGGANNYGYTF
TRBJ2-7	NA	TRBV3-1/TRBV3-2	TRBD2	TGTGCCAGCAGCACCCGGGGACTAGCGGGAGGCTACGAGCAGTACTTC	CASSTRGLAGGYEQYF
TRBJ2-2	NA	TRBV10-3	TRBD1	TGTGCCATCCACCCACAGGGGCGCAACACCGGGGAGCTGTTTTTT	CAIHPQGRNTGELFF
TRBJ2-3	NA	TRBV5-1	TRBD2	TGCGCCAGCAGCATCCTTAGCGGGGGTTCCCCAGATACGCAGTATTTT	CASSILSGGSPDTQYF
TRBJ1-5	NA	TRBV5-1	TRBD1	TGCGCCAGCAGCACCGGACAGGGCAATCAGCCCCAGCATTTT	CASSTGQGNQPQHF
TRBJ2-7	NA	TRBV7-3	TRBD2	TGTGCCAGCAGCTTAACTGGGACTAGCGGGGGTTACGAGCAGTACTTC	CASSLTGTSGGYEQYF
TRBJ2-1	NA	TRBV11-2	TRBD2	TGTGCCAGCAGCCAGGGAGGGTACAATGAGCAGTTCTTC	CASSQGGYNEQFF
TRBJ1-2	NA	TRBV30	NA	TGTGCCTGGACCGGGGGGCCTAACTATGGCTACACCTTC	CAWTGGPNYGYTF
TRBJ2-7	NA	TRBV7-2	TRBD2	TGTGCCAGCAGCTTCCAGATAGATAGCGGGTCCGAGCAGTACTTC	CASSFQIDSGSEQYF
TRBJ2-3	NA	TRBV9	NA	TGTGCCAGCAGCGTAGGTGGGGGGGCCTGGGGAGATACGCAGTATTTT	CASSVGGGAWGDTQYF
TRBJ2-1	NA	TRBV30	TRBD2	TGTGCCTGGAGTCACCCCCCGAGCGGGGGTCAGTTCTTC	CAWSHPPSGGQFF
TRBJ2-7	once	TRBV11-2	NA	TGTGCCAGCAGCTTAGCGGGGATCGAGCAGTACTTC	CASSLAGIEQYF
TRBJ1-2	once	TRBV6-5	NA	TGTGTAGGTTGGACATATGATGGCTACACCTTC	CVGWTYDGYTF
TRBJ2-1	NA	TRBV2	TRBD1	TGTGCCAGCAGTGATGCGACAGGGGGGACCTACAATGAGCAGTTCTTC	CASSDATGGTYNEQFF
TRBJ2-7	NA	TRBV6-8	NA	TGTGCCAGCAGTTACTCTAGGGGACAACTTAGCTCCTACGAGCAGTACTTC	CASSYSRGQLSSYEQYF
TRBJ1-5	NA	TRBV27	NA	TGTGCCAGCAGTCAAGGGGAAGATCAGCCCCAGCATTTT	CASSQGEDQPQHF
TRBJ1-1	NA	TRBV30	TRBD1	TGTGCCTGGAGTATTGGGACAGGGGTCACTGAAGCTTTCTTT	CAWSIGTGVTEAFF
TRBJ2-3	NA	TRBV24-1	NA	TGTGCCACCAGTGATTTAAGATTCGGGGGCACAGATACGCAGTATTTT	CATSDLRFGGTDTQYF
TRBJ1-5	NA	TRBV7-3	NA	TGTGCCAGCAGCTTAGTGGGGGCACAACAGCCCCAGCATTTT	CASSLVGAQQPQHF
TRBJ1-4	NA	TRBV6-6	TRBD1	TGTGCCAGCAGTTACAAAACGACAGGGGGCTATGAAAAACTGTTTTTT	CASSYKTTGGYEKLFF
TRBJ2-3	few	TRBV18	TRBD1	TGTGCCAGCTCACCTGACAGGGCAACCCAAGATACGCAGTATTTT	CASSPDRATQDTQYF
TRBJ2-1	NA	TRBV7-9	TRBD2	TGTGCCAGCAGCTTAGTGGGCGGGGGGCTCGATGAGCAGTTCTTC	CASSLVGGGLDEQFF
TRBJ2-3	NA	TRBV5-1	NA	TGCGCCAGCAGCTTGTCCAAATTCACAGATACGCAGTATTTT	CASSLSKFTDTQYF
TRBJ2-7	NA	TRBV4-1	NA	TGCGCCAGCAGCCAAGACTCTTCCTCCTACGAGCAGTACTTC	CASSQDSSSYEQYF
TRBJ2-4	NA	TRBV20-1	NA	TGCAGTGCTAGTTGGTCGCAACGGGGTCAGGGGAAGATCGTCAAAAACATTCAGTACTTC	CSASWSQRGQGKIVKNIQYF
TRBJ2-3	NA	TRBV7-9	NA	TGTGCCAGCAGCCCTACAGGGATCCCCACAGATACGCAGTATTTT	CASSPTGIPTDTQYF
TRBJ2-7	NA	TRBV9	NA	TGTGCCAGCAGCGTGTATGGGGGGTCCGAGCAGTACTTC	CASSVYGGSEQYF
TRBJ1-1	NA	TRBV5-1	TRBD1	TGCGCCAGCAGCCTCTCCGGGACAGAGAACACTGAAGCTTTCTTT	CASSLSGTENTEAFF
TRBJ1-1	NA	TRBV5-4	NA	TGTGCCAGCAGCTTGGCGTTCGGGGACACTGAAGCTTTCTTT	CASSLAFGDTEAFF
TRBJ1-1	NA	TRBV27	NA	TGTGCCAGCAGCCAGACAGGCGCGAACACTGAAGCTTTCTTT	CASSQTGANTEAFF
TRBJ1-6	NA	TRBV7-7	TRBD1	TGTGCCAGCGCCGGGACAGAAGATTCACCCCTCCACTTT	CASAGTEDSPLHF
TRBJ1-2	NA	TRBV7-9	TRBD1	TGTGCCAGCAGCCTCTCGACAGGGTTTTATGGCTACACCTTC	CASSLSTGFYGYTF
TRBJ1-2	NA	TRBV5-6	NA	TGTGCCAGCAGCTTGGGGGGGCGCAACCCCGGCGGGGGTGGCTACACCTTC	CASSLGGRNPGGGGYTF
TRBJ2-1	NA	TRBV7-9	TRBD1	TGTGCCAGCAGCTTGGAACCGGGACAGGGGGCCAATGAGCAGTTCTTC	CASSLEPGQGANEQFF
TRBJ2-3	NA	TRBV25-1	TRBD2	TGTGCCAGCATCCCGACTAGCGGGGATGACACAGATACGCAGTATTTT	CASIPTSGDDTDTQYF
TRBJ2-1	NA	TRBV19	NA	TGTGCCAGTAGTATCGACGGGAGTCCTTACAATGAGCAGTTCTTC	CASSIDGSPYNEQFF